What follows is one TCR beta chain and its context. Its target is unknown. This specimen belongs to a study of OX40 agonist ivuxolimab in advanced cancers. Study-level points and caveats: Expanded clones tended on average to be more numerous among CD8+ T cells than CD4+. Expanded peripheral T-cell antigen specificity went undetermined.

The V and J ends lost 3 bases and 3 bases, in that order; junction bases with no gene match: 10. This CDR3 contains 16 residues. Germline CDR1 is SGDLS and CDR2 is YYNGEE. This table comes from immunoSEQ multiplex PCR, and its TCRdb copy is limited to in-frame clones, with some not included. The sample lists about 77,000 clones, around 86% occurring once. Specimen: CD4+ or CD8+ T cells sorted from blood, collected in a trial of the OX40 agonist ivuxolimab. V usage is TRBV9 and J usage is TRBJ2-5; 8 nucleotides align to TRBD1. This clonotype originated in an adult with an advanced solid tumor such as melanoma, head and neck, liver or kidney cancer. CDR3 in amino acids: CASSATGQASEETQYF. CDR3 bases: TGTGCCAGCAGCGCGACGGGACAGGCAAGTGAAGAGACCCAGTACTTC.